These 9 T cell receptor beta chains were all obtained from the same sample, sequenced in a study of blood T cell repertoires in COVID-19. The repertoire was sequenced with immunoSEQ multiplex PCR; TCRdb's copy has only in-frame clones and lacks some. The profile covers a few hundred thousand clones, with approximately 82% appearing a single time and roughly 2.9% taken by the ten largest. The specimen was peripheral blood. The receptors were sampled from a man aged 50 or older with active or convalescent COVID-19.

CDR3 sequence: CASSVQAPLKLGNTIYF. The CDR3 coding sequence is TGTGCCAGCAGCGTACAGGCCCCCTTGAAATTAGGAAACACCATATATTTT. This chain joins TRBV9 and TRBJ1-3; no reliable D call. The germline V gene has CDR1 SGDLS and CDR2 YYNGEE. This CDR3 is built from 17 residues. Between the trimmed V and J ends, which lost 1 base and 4 bases, there was a span of 18 bases.

The V and J genes are TRBV30 and TRBJ2-1; TRBD1 matches 9 bases. Germline CDR1 and CDR2: GTSNPN and SVGIG (reference sequence). V lost 2 bases, J lost 6 bases, and 11 bases stayed unmatched. The CDR3 contains 16 residues. The CDR3 nucleotides read TGTGCCTGGAGTAGCTCGGGACAGGGAAGGGGCAATGAGCAGTTCTTC. This gives the protein CAWSSSGQGRGNEQFF. Full variable domain (missing parts from reference TRBV30 and TRBJ2-1): SQTIHQWPATLVQPVGSPLSLECTVEGTSNPNLYWYRQAAGRGLQLLFYSVGIGQISSEVPQNLSASRPQDRQFILSSKKLLLSDSGFYLCAWSSSGQGRGNEQFFGPGTRLTVL.

This clone was recorded at least ten times. The chain uses TRBV10-3 and TRBJ2-7; 7 nucleotides agree with TRBD1. This CDR3 is built from 14 residues. The junction had 7 bases not matched to a gene; V was cut back by 3 bases and J by 5 bases. Germline V gene lookup returns CDR1 ENHRY and CDR2 SYGVKD. In DNA, the CDR3 is TGTGCCATCAGTGACCCGACAGGGTTAGACGAGCAGTACTTC. It translates to CAISDPTGLDEQYF.

The chain is built from TRBV4-3 and TRBJ1-4; 7 nucleotides line up with TRBD1. In germline, CDR1 is LGHNA, CDR2 YSLEER. V was pared by 4 bases and J by 8 bases, with 10 bases of the junction left unmatched. This CDR3 has 15 residues. This CDR3 is CASSRNGDREEKLFF. The CDR3 coding sequence is TGCGCCAGCAGCCGAAATGGCGACAGGGAGGAAAAACTGTTTTTT.

The chain couples TRBV24-1 to TRBJ1-2; D gene ambiguous. Deletions cut 6 bases from V and 8 bases from J, with 12 bases between. The CDR3 runs 12 residues. Germline V gene data show CDR1 as KGHDR and CDR2 as SFDVKD. CDR3: CATSSTARGYTF. The DNA for the CDR3 is TGTGCCACCAGTTCTACAGCCCGGGGCTACACCTTC.

The chain links TRBV11-2 to TRBJ2-5, with D uncertain. This CDR3 is 16 amino acids long. V lost 1 base and J 3 bases, leaving 15 bases between the germline ends. Germline lookup yields CDR1 SGHAT and CDR2 FQNNGV. The CDR3 DNA follows: TGTGCCAGCAGCTTAGGTTCGGGTTTCGAGGAAGAGACCCAGTACTTC. Translated, it gives CASSLGSGFEEETQYF.

This sequence joins TRBV15 and TRBJ2-5; 9 nucleotides line up with TRBD1. The V segment lost 2 bases and the J segment 3 bases; nucleotides outside the gene matches: 4. From germline, CDR1 is LNHNV and CDR2 YYDKDF (reference sequence). The CDR3 consists of 15 residues. This chain's CDR3 is CATSRTRQGEETQYF. The CDR3 DNA is TGTGCCACCAGCAGAACCAGACAGGGGGAAGAGACCCAGTACTTC.

The V gene is TRBV5-6, the J gene TRBJ2-7, with a possible D match to TRBD1 (5 bases). V was trimmed by 1 base and J by 8 bases, leaving 7 bases between them. CDR1 is SGHDT, CDR2 YYEEEE, per germline. The CDR3 loop spans 11 amino acids. CDR3 protein: CASSLRGKQYF. The CDR3 nucleotides read TGTGCCAGCAGCTTGAGGGGAAAGCAGTACTTC.

The J gene is TRBJ2-5, the V gene TRBV27, with 8 bases lining up with TRBD1. Germline CDR1 is MNHEY and CDR2 is SMNVEV (reference sequence). J lost 3 bases, V lost 4 bases, and 1 base had no gene match. This CDR3 comprises 13 residues. The CDR3 here is CASSWTGKETQYF. The CDR3 region has the DNA TGTGCCAGCAGTTGGACAGGGAAAGAGACCCAGTACTTC.